Below, one T cell receptor (beta chain) is given with its context. Every subset's genomic DNA went evenly onto several immunoSEQ plates. TCRdb's table, derived via immunoSEQ multiplex PCR, lists solely in-frame clones and lacks some. Of millions of clones listed, about 95% are singletons. This specimen comes from a study of shared clonotypes between healthy human individuals. Across the study: The cohort comprised a couple of women and a few men. Their ages spanned 18 to 49 years. CD4 naive and memory got three plates each, CD8 naive two, CD8 memory one.

Germline V gene data show CDR1 as SGHRS and CDR2 as YFSETQ. CDR3 length equals 16 residues. Deletions cut 0 bases from V and 0 bases from J, with 10 bases between. The sequencing input was naive CD4+ T cells sorted from blood. The subset: CD45RA+ positively selected. This clonotype was obtained from a man between 18 and 29 years old in good health. This rearrangement joins TRBV5-1 to TRBJ2-1; D is uncertain. CDR3 bases: TGCGCCAGCAGCTTGGACCCATTAGCCTCCTACAATGAGCAGTTCTTC. As protein: CASSLDPLASYNEQFF.